The TCR beta chain under discussion was sequenced for a study of shared clonotypes between healthy human individuals. As for this clone: Its specificity is unknown.

Notes on the study in general: When compared with the clonotypes that were shared by all four sorted-subset donors, the non-shared clonotypes turned out to have lower generation probabilities.

TCRdb's copy holds only in-frame clones and misses some; the assay was immunoSEQ multiplex PCR. The sample shows about 2.1 million clones, 85% to 95% of them seen only once. Naive CD8 cells comprised CD45RO-negative, CCR7-positively selected cells, excluding terminally differentiated effector memory CD45RA+ cells. Material for sequencing was naive CD8+ T cells from PBMCs. This sequence originates from a man aged 18 to 30 in good health. Some clones in this sample may be carry-over from other donors' samples.

The CDR3 is CATRVFQEGTPEQFF. For the CDR3, the DNA is TGTGCCACCAGGGTTTTTCAGGAGGGAACTCCTGAGCAGTTCTTC. This sequence joins TRBV15 and TRBJ2-1, with D possibly being TRBD2 (6 bases). This CDR3 comprises 15 residues. The ends were cut back, 6 bases at V and 9 bases at J, with 21 bases in the middle. Per germline, CDR1 LNHNV and CDR2 YYDKDF (reference sequence).